This paragraph covers one TCR beta chain sequence. Its target is not known. The data derive from a study of OX40 agonist ivuxolimab in advanced cancers. Overall study context: Partial response was recorded in three patients: one hepatocellular carcinoma and two cutaneous melanoma cases. Study outcomes and limitations: Several nonresponders also turned out to have low normalized T-cell clonal expansion.

Trimming pared 1 base from V and 9 bases from J, leaving 10 bases between. The CDR3 has 12 residues. CDR1 and CDR2 (germline): GTSNPN, SVGIG (reference sequence). Only in-frame clones appear in the TCRdb table, and some are missing; sequencing was by immunoSEQ multiplex PCR. The repertoire holds around 50,000 clones, with approximately 91% as singletons. The sequencing used CD4+ or CD8+ T cells sorted from blood, collected in a trial of the OX40 agonist ivuxolimab. The rearrangement uses TRBV30 and TRBJ2-1; D may be TRBD2 (5 bases). The TCR sequence derives from an adult with an advanced solid tumor such as melanoma, head and neck, liver or kidney cancer. The CDR3 sequence: CAWSDSVVEQFF. CDR3 in DNA: TGTGCCTGGAGTGATAGCGTCGTTGAGCAGTTCTTC.